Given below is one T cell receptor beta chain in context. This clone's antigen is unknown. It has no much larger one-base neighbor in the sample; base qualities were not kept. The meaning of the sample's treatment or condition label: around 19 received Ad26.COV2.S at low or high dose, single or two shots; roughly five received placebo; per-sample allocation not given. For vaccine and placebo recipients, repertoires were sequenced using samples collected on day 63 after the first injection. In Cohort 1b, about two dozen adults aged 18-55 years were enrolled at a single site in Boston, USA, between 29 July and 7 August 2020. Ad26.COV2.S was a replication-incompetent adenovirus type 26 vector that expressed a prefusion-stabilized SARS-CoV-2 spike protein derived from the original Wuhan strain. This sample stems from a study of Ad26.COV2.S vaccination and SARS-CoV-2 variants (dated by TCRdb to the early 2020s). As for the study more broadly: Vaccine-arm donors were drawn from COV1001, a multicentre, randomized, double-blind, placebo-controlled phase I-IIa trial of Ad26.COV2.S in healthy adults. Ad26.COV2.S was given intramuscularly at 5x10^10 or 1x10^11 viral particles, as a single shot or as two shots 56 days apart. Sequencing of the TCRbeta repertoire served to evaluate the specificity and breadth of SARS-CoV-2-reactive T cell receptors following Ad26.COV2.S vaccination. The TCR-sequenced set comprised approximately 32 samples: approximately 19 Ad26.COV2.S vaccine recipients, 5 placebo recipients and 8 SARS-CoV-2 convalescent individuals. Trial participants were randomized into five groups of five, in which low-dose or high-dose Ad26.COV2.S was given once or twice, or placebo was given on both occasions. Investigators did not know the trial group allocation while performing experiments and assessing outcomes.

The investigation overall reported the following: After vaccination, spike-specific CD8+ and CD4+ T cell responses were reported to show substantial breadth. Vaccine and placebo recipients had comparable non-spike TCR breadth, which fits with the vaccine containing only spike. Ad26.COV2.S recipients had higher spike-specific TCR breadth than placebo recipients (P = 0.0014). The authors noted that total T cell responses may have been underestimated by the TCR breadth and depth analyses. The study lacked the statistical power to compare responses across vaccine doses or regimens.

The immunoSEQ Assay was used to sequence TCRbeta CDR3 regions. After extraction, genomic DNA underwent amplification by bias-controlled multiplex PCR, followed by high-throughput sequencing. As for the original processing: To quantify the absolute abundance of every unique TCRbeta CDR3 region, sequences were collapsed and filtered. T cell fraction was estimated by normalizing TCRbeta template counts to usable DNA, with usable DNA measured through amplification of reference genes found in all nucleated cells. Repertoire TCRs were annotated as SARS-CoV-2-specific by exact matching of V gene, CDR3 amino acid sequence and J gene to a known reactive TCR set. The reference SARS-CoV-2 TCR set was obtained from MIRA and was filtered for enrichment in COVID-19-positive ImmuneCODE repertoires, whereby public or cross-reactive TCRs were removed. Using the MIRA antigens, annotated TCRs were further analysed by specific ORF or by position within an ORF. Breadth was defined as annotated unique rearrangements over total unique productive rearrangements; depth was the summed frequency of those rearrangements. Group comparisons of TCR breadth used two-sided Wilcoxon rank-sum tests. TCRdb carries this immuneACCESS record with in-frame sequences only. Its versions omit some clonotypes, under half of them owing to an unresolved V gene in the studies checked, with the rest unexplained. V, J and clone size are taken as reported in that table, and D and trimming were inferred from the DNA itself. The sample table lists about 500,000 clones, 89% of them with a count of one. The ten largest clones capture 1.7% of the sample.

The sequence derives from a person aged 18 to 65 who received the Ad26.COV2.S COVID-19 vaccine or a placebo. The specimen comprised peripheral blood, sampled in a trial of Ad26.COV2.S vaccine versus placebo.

The CDR3 reads CASSAGIWGEAFF. The bases are TGTGCCAGCTCAGCAGGGATTTGGGGTGAAGCTTTCTTT. The V and J genes are TRBV18 and TRBJ1-1; a weak D assignment points to TRBD1 (5 bases agree). The germline V gene specifies KGHSH as CDR1 and LQKENI as CDR2. Trimming takes 5 bases from V and 7 bases from J, and the germline ends sit 14 bases apart. Its CDR3 holds 13 amino acids, cysteine through phenylalanine. Kept here is only the CDR3 DNA, which spans 39 bases and is read in frame from base 1.